This record covers a single T cell receptor (beta chain). The protocol was immunoSEQ multiplex PCR, while the TCRdb copy is restricted to in-frame clones and leaves out a portion. The table lists approximately 350,000 clones, about 74% of them singletons, with approximately 10% in the top ten. The data stem from a study of shared clonotypes between healthy human individuals. The length of the CDR3 is 13 residues. Germline values: CDR1 SQVTM, CDR2 ANQGSEA. The V and J ends lost 5 bases and 5 bases, in that order; junction bases with no gene match: 7. The clonotype originates from a man aged 30-40 years in good health. This chain uses TRBV29-1 with TRBJ2-7, with 9 bases identical to TRBD1. What was sequenced was memory CD4+ T cells sorted from blood. Subset here: CD45RA-negative fraction. This CDR3 is CSVSPTGGHEQYF. DNA of the CDR3: TGCAGCGTTAGCCCTACAGGGGGCCACGAGCAGTACTTC.